The 20 T cell receptor beta chains reported below all come from one sample, sequenced in a study of blood T cell repertoires in COVID-19. The method was immunoSEQ multiplex PCR; TCRdb's version includes in-frame clones alone and lacks a portion of them. The sample has over 150,000 clones, around 83% seen once. Source material: peripheral blood. Receptor source: a woman aged 55-69 years with COVID-19, enrolled during active disease.

The chain recombines TRBV5-1 with TRBJ1-1; TRBD1 agrees at 11 bases. The CDR3 runs to 15 residues. Germline trimming cut 0 bases from V and 10 bases from J; bases unmatched to any gene: 8. Germline CDR1 and CDR2: SGHRS and YFSETQ. CDR3 nucleotides: TGCGCCAGCAGCTTGGTTGCTGGGACAGGGGGTGTAGCTTTCTTT. Encoded protein: CASSLVAGTGGVAFF.

The J gene is TRBJ2-1, the V gene TRBV9; maybe TRBD2 (5 bases). The germline gives CDR1 SGDLS, CDR2 YYNGEE. The CDR3 loop spans 12 amino acids. Trimming removed 3 bases from V and 8 bases from J, with 9 bases in between. Written as DNA, the CDR3 is TGTGCCAGCAGCGACGCGGGCGATGAGCAGTTCTTC. Its protein product is CASSDAGDEQFF.

This chain connects TRBV5-1 to TRBJ2-2, with D tentatively TRBD1 (6 bases). Between the trimmed V and J ends, which lost 5 bases and 6 bases, there was a span of 20 bases. The CDR3 consists of 16 residues. Looked up from germline, CDR1 is SGHRS and CDR2 is YFSETQ. In DNA form, the CDR3 reads TGCGCCAGCAGTTTGCCACCAGCCAAGGGGGCCGGGGAGCTGTTTTTT. It encodes CASSLPPAKGAGELFF.

CDR3 loop: CASSQVPPQGNSPLHF. In DNA, the CDR3 is TGTGCCAGCAGCCAAGTACCTCCACAGGGGAATTCACCCCTCCACTTT. The chain employs TRBV3-1 (or the pseudogene TRBV3-2) and TRBJ1-6, with 7 bases that match TRBD1. After removal of 1 base from V and 7 bases from J, the junction contained 7 bases not matched to a gene. The CDR3 runs to 16 residues. The germline CDR1 and CDR2 sequences are LGHDT and YNNKEL (reference sequence).

V usage is TRBV19 and J usage is TRBJ1-1; D is undetermined. The CDR3 is 14 residues long. V was shortened by 8 bases and J by 2 bases, with 15 bases between the two germline ends. Germline V lookup: CDR1 LNHDA, CDR2 SQIVND (reference sequence). CDR3: CASRSGAINTEAFF. The CDR3 DNA reads as TGTGCCAGTCGGTCGGGAGCCATCAACACTGAAGCTTTCTTT. Looking up the rest from reference TRBV19 and TRBJ1-1 gives the full variable domain: DGGITQSPKYLFRKEGQNVTLSCEQNLNHDAMYWYRQDPGQGLRLIYYSQIVNDFQKGDIAEGYSVSREKKESFPLTVTSAQKNPTAFYLCASRSGAINTEAFFGQGTRLTVV.

The V call is TRBV18, the J call TRBJ2-7, with D possibly matching TRBD2 (6 bases). The CDR3 totals 12 residues. CDR1 and CDR2 from the germline V gene are KGHSH and LQKENI. Trimming pared 6 bases from V and 4 bases from J, leaving 10 bases between. CDR3 sequence reads: CASSPAGYEQYV. CDR3 nucleotides: TGTGCCAGCTCTCCAGCGGGTTACGAGCAGTACGTC.

J is TRBJ2-1 and V is TRBV19, with TRBD2 identical over 7 bases. The CDR3 spans 10 residues. CDR1 is LNHDA, CDR2 SQIVND, per germline (reference sequence). With 9 bases clipped from V and 7 bases from J, the junction kept 0 bases outside the gene matches. CDR3 bases: TGTGCCAGCGGGAGGAATGAGCAGTTCTTC. Translation: CASGRNEQFF.

The V and J genes are TRBV12-5 and TRBJ1-1; D is perhaps TRBD1 (5 bases). The germline V gene encodes CDR1 LGHNT and CDR2 FRNRAP. The CDR3 runs to 16 residues. Trimming pared 5 bases from V and 0 bases from J, leaving 16 bases between. The DNA of the CDR3 is TGTGCTAGTGGTCTCAGGGATGGGCCCATGAACACTGAAGCTTTCTTT. Amino acids: CASGLRDGPMNTEAFF. Combining the CDR3 with reference TRBV12-5 and TRBJ1-1 gives the whole variable domain DARVTQTPRHKVTEMGQEVTMRCQPILGHNTVFWYRQTMMQGLELLAYFRNRAPLDDSGMPKDRFSAEMPDATLATLKIQPSEPRDSAVYFCASGLRDGPMNTEAFFGQGTRLTVV.

This sequence joins TRBV9 and TRBJ1-1; D is perhaps TRBD1 (6 bases). Germline assignment: CDR1 SGDLS and CDR2 YYNGEE. Between the trimmed V and J ends, which lost 4 bases and 2 bases, there was a span of 12 bases. The CDR3 consists of 14 residues. The CDR3 DNA sequence: TGTGCCAGCAGCCAAAGGACAGCCAACACTGAAGCTTTCTTT. It encodes CASSQRTANTEAFF.

The rearrangement uses TRBV6-6 and TRBJ1-5, with a weak D call TRBD1 (6 bases). CDR1 and CDR2 from the germline V gene are MNHNY and SVGAGI (reference sequence). V lost 2 bases and J 7 bases, leaving 12 bases between the germline ends. The CDR3 is 14 residues long. The CDR3 reads CASSYQQGGQPQHF. DNA for the CDR3: TGTGCCAGCAGTTACCAACAGGGTGGCCAGCCCCAGCATTTT.

The chain links TRBV5-4 to TRBJ2-3; D is undetermined. V lost 4 bases and J 6 bases, leaving 18 bases between the germline ends. The CDR3 extends over 15 amino acids. CDR1 is SGHNT and CDR2 is YYREEE in the germline V gene (reference sequence). CDR3 sequence reads: CASSIQGGGKDTQYF. CDR3 sequence (DNA): TGTGCCAGCAGCATCCAAGGCGGTGGCAAGGATACGCAGTATTTT.

This chain connects TRBV6-5 to TRBJ1-5, with D perhaps matching TRBD1 (6 bases). CDR3 size: 14 residues. Trimming stripped 5 bases from V and 4 bases from J, with 12 bases between. The germline CDR1 and CDR2 sequences are MNHEY and SVGAGI. The CDR3 reads CASSRGQTNQPQHF. Written as DNA, the CDR3 is TGTGCCAGCAGTCGAGGACAGACAAATCAGCCCCAGCATTTT.

The V and J genes are TRBV19 and TRBJ2-7; D is perhaps TRBD1 (6 bases). This CDR3 is built from 13 residues. Germline CDR1 reads LNHDA; CDR2 reads SQIVND (reference sequence). Trimming removed 5 bases at V and 2 bases at J, with 10 bases between. CDR3 residues: CASSSGQTYEQYF. The CDR3 nucleotides read TGTGCCAGTAGTTCAGGACAGACCTACGAGCAGTACTTC.

This clone was counted a single time. V is TRBV5-1 and J is TRBJ1-1, with a possible D match to TRBD1 (5 bases). The V gene's germline CDR1 is SGHRS and CDR2 YFSETQ. Trimming shortened V by 0 bases and J by 0 bases, and 9 bases separated the two germline ends. There are 15 residues in the CDR3. CDR3 sequence: CASSLEGDMNTEAFF. Here the CDR3 DNA reads TGCGCCAGCAGCTTGGAAGGGGATATGAACACTGAAGCTTTCTTT.

The chain links TRBV20-1 to TRBJ2-7; no definite D call. V was pared by 0 bases and J by 5 bases, with 5 bases between. The CDR3 loop spans 11 amino acids. The germline V gene has CDR1 DFQATT and CDR2 SNEGSKA (reference sequence). The CDR3 spells CSAREGHEQYV. The CDR3 nucleotides are TGCAGTGCTAGAGAGGGCCACGAGCAGTACGTC.

This chain connects TRBV2 to TRBJ2-5; 13 bases fit TRBD2. The germline gives CDR1 SNHLY, CDR2 FYNNEI. The CDR3 has 17 amino acids. The J segment lost 5 bases and the V segment lost 7 bases, leaving 13 bases of the junction unmatched. In DNA form, the CDR3 reads TGTGCCAGCACAAAGACTAGCGGGGGGTCGGTTAAGGAGACCCAGTACTTC. It is translated as CASTKTSGGSVKETQYF.

The chain carries TRBV7-9 and TRBJ2-1, with 8 positions matching TRBD1. This CDR3 is 16 amino acids long. Germline V CDR1 and CDR2: SEHNR, FQNEAQ (reference sequence). V trimming: 4 bases; J trimming: 7 bases; junction bases outside the gene matches: 12. The CDR3 nucleotides read TGTGCCAGCAGCTCACAGGGGGGTTCTTTTGGGAATGAGCAGTTCTTC. Translating it yields CASSSQGGSFGNEQFF.

The V call is TRBV10-2, the J call TRBJ1-2, with D tentatively TRBD1 (6 bases). The V end lost 6 bases, the J end lost 4 bases, and 15 bases lay between the germline ends. The germline gives CDR1 WSHSY, CDR2 SAAADI. The CDR3 is 14 amino acids. CDR3 DNA sequence: TGCGCCAGCAGAGATTCAGGGGCGGTCTATGGCTACACCTTC. It yields the protein CASRDSGAVYGYTF.

This chain links TRBV20-1 with TRBJ2-7; 11 nucleotides line up with TRBD2. Germline lookup yields CDR1 DFQATT and CDR2 SNEGSKA (reference sequence). The CDR3 sequence is 15 residues long. Trimming removed 3 bases from V and 2 bases from J; junction bases left unmatched: 6. This CDR3 reads CSASIASGRPYEQYF. For the CDR3, the DNA is TGCAGTGCTAGTATTGCTAGCGGGAGGCCCTACGAGCAGTACTTC.

V and J are TRBV10-3 and TRBJ1-1; D perhaps matches TRBD1 (6 bases). The CDR3 runs 11 residues. Germline CDR1 ENHRY, CDR2 SYGVKD. V lost 10 bases, J lost 5 bases, and 11 bases lay in between. In nucleotides, the CDR3 is TGTGCCACAGCAGGGGATACTGAAGCTTTCTTT. This gives the protein CATAGDTEAFF.